The 20 T cell receptor beta chains listed next were all sequenced from one sample in a study of T cells in Graves' hyperthyroidism and ophthalmopathy. What was amplified from RNA transcripts were TCR beta CDR3 regions. Initially, a first-round RT-PCR of the TCR CDR3 employed the HTBI primer set. TCRdb processed the multiplex PCR reads anew with MiXCR; each CDR3 protein has one entry. This table holds over 450,000 distinct CDR3 sequences, about an eighth found once. Sequences were obtained from blood. These receptors were collected from a woman aged 18-29 years with Graves' hyperthyroidism.

As to this clonotype: A read error is possible here, since a much larger clone lies one base away. The V call is TRBV7-9, the J call TRBJ1-1; D remains ambiguous. Germline lookup yields CDR1 SEHNR and CDR2 FQNEAQ (reference sequence). Trimming shortened V by 1 base and J by 2 bases, and 8 bases separated the two germline ends. This CDR3 has 14 amino acids. The CDR3 coding sequence is TGTGCCAGCAGCTTAGATGAGGGAAACACTGAAGCTTTCTTT. Its translation is CASSLDEGNTEAFF.

This clonotype was observed a few times. The CDR3 region has the DNA TGTGCCAGCAGTTACTCGAGAACCTTCGGCTTAAGCAATCAGCCCCAGCATTTT. Translation gives CASSYSRTFGLSNQPQHF. This rearrangement joins TRBV6-5 to TRBJ1-5; D call uncertain. Germline CDR1 MNHEY, CDR2 SVGAGI. This CDR3 is built from 18 residues. V lost 0 bases and J lost 1, with 16 bases in between.

The chain combines TRBV3-1 with TRBJ2-7; the match to TRBD1 covers 7 bases. CDR1 LGHDT and CDR2 YNNKEL come from the germline V gene (reference sequence). This CDR3 is 14 amino acids long. The J segment lost 2 bases and the V segment lost 3 bases, leaving 4 bases of the junction unmatched. The DNA of the CDR3 is TGTGCCAGCAGCCAGGGGGACAGACCCTACGAGCAGTACTTC. Protein sequence: CASSQGDRPYEQYF.

The CDR3 DNA sequence: TGTGCCAGCAGCTTAGGTGTAATGGGGGATCAGCCCCAGCATTTT. It is translated as CASSLGVMGDQPQHF. The V call is TRBV7-2, the J call TRBJ1-5; possibly TRBD1 for D (5 bases). Trimming removed 1 base from V and 5 bases from J, with 12 bases in between. CDR3 length: 15 amino acids. The germline CDR1 and CDR2 sequences are SGHTA and FQGNSA.

This clonotype was detected many times. The V and J genes are TRBV11-2 and TRBJ1-1; unclear D gene. Trimming took 6 bases from V and 5 from J, leaving 16 bases between them. Germline loops: CDR1 SGHAT, CDR2 FQNNGV. CDR3 length equals 14 residues. The CDR3 protein is CASRTPLGRTEAFF. DNA of the CDR3: TGTGCCAGCAGGACTCCCCTCGGTAGGACTGAAGCTTTCTTT.

This clonotype came up many times. V usage is TRBV30 and J usage is TRBJ2-3; no definite D call. Between the trimmed V and J ends, which lost 0 bases and 1 base, there was a span of 5 bases. The CDR3 contains 13 residues. Germline loops: CDR1 GTSNPN, CDR2 SVGIG (reference sequence). The CDR3 protein is CAWSVGGTDTQYF. CDR3 DNA sequence: TGTGCCTGGAGTGTAGGAGGCACAGATACGCAGTATTTT.

This clonotype was seen many times. The chain carries TRBV5-1 and TRBJ2-2, with a possible D match to TRBD2 (6 bases). Germline lookup yields CDR1 SGHRS and CDR2 YFSETQ. Deletions cut 8 bases from V and 4 bases from J, with 21 bases between. The CDR3 covers 16 residues. This CDR3 is CASDPSGLLRTGELFF. For the CDR3, the DNA is TGCGCCAGTGACCCCTCGGGACTCCTCCGCACCGGGGAGCTGTTTTTT.

Note on this clonotype: This may be a read error: a much more frequent sequence differs by one nucleotide. The V call is TRBV6-5, the J call TRBJ1-6, with a possible D match to TRBD1 (6 bases). V was pared by 3 bases and J by 3 bases, with 18 bases between. Looked up from germline, CDR1 is MNHEY and CDR2 is SVGAGI. This CDR3 has 18 amino acids. DNA for the CDR3: TGTGCCAGCAGTTATGGGCAGGGGACGTGGGTCTATAATTCACCCCTCCACTTT. Its translation is CASSYGQGTWVYNSPLHF.

This clonotype was seen only once. The V gene is TRBV6-5, the J gene TRBJ1-2; 7 nucleotides match TRBD1. CDR3 size: 14 residues. Germline-derived CDR1 and CDR2 are MNHEY and SVGAGI. The V gene end was trimmed by 4 bases and the J gene end by 3 bases; junction bases not matched to a gene: 5. CDR3 residues: CASSLEGTDYGYTF. The DNA of the CDR3 is TGTGCCAGCAGTTTAGAGGGGACAGACTATGGCTACACCTTC.

The table lists this clonotype with many counts. The chain carries TRBV27 and TRBJ1-5; D call uncertain. Germline CDR1 MNHEY, CDR2 SMNVEV (reference sequence). This CDR3 region has 15 residues. Trimming pared 7 bases from V and 2 bases from J, leaving 15 bases between. CDR3 bases: TGTGCCAGCAAGGGATCGGATTGGGGCAATCAGCCCCAGCATTTT. This codes for CASKGSDWGNQPQHF.

The chain combines TRBV25-1 with TRBJ2-7; tentatively, D is TRBD2 (5 bases). Germline assignment: CDR1 MGHDK and CDR2 SYGVNS. CDR3 length: 13 amino acids. V was trimmed by 2 bases and J by 7 bases, leaving 12 bases between them. The CDR3 DNA sequence: TGTGCCAGCAGTGAACCAGGCTCGGGGGAGCAGTACTTC. Protein sequence: CASSEPGSGEQYF.

There are many counts of this clonotype. This sequence joins TRBV11-2 and TRBJ2-1; D is unresolved. The CDR3 is 13 amino acids. Trimming took off 1 base at V and 3 bases at J, with 4 bases between the two ends. Germline V lookup: CDR1 SGHAT, CDR2 FQNNGV. CDR3 sequence (DNA): TGTGCCAGCAGCTTAGGAAACTACAATGAGCAGTTCTTC. Its translation: CASSLGNYNEQFF.

This clonotype was counted ten times or more. This rearrangement joins TRBV5-1 to TRBJ2-1, with 12 bases identical to TRBD1. J gave up 4 bases and V 3 bases, and 2 bases lay outside the gene matches. The CDR3 contains 15 residues. The germline CDR1 and CDR2 sequences are SGHRS and YFSETQ. The CDR3 here is CASSWGQGAYNEQFF. The CDR3 DNA is TGCGCCAGCAGCTGGGGACAGGGGGCTTACAATGAGCAGTTCTTC.

This clonotype was counted between two and nine times. J is TRBJ1-1 and V is TRBV7-9, with D tentatively TRBD1 (5 bases). CDR1 and CDR2 (germline): SEHNR, FQNEAQ (reference sequence). This CDR3 contains 13 residues. V lost 8 bases and J 4 bases, leaving 14 bases between the germline ends. The CDR3 DNA sequence: TGTGCCAGCGGATATGGGGACGGCACTGAAGCTTTCTTT. It is translated as CASGYGDGTEAFF.

Points on this clonotype: Being one base from a much bigger clone, this may be a read error. The rearrangement uses TRBV20-1 and TRBJ1-2, with a tentative D call TRBD1 (5 bases). The germline V gene has CDR1 DFQATT and CDR2 SNEGSKA (reference sequence). The ends were cut back, 5 bases at V and 2 bases at J, with 18 bases in the middle. CDR3 length equals 15 residues. The CDR3 DNA reads TGCAGTGCTCGGAGGGACCTCAGGAGGAACTATGGCTACACCTTC. Encoded protein: CSARRDLRRNYGYTF.

This clonotype was observed many times. The V and J genes are TRBV15 and TRBJ2-5, with D perhaps matching TRBD1 or TRBD2 (5 bases each). Trimming cost V 0 bases and J 6 bases, with 8 bases left between them. Germline V lookup: CDR1 LNHNV, CDR2 YYDKDF (reference sequence). The CDR3 contains 13 residues. CDR3 in DNA: TGTGCCACCAGCAGAGATAAGGGACAGACCCAGTACTTC. It specifies CATSRDKGQTQYF.

This clonotype was counted many times. The chain uses TRBV4-2 and TRBJ2-3; 8 nucleotides align to TRBD2. The V and J ends lost 0 bases and 3 bases, in that order; junction bases with no gene match: 2. Germline V gene lookup returns CDR1 LGHNA and CDR2 YNFKEQ. The CDR3 sequence is 15 residues long. The CDR3 region is CASSQEAGVTDTQYF. CDR3 DNA: TGTGCCAGCAGCCAAGAAGCGGGAGTAACAGATACGCAGTATTTT.

This clonotype was seen ten or more times. The chain uses TRBV20-1 and TRBJ2-1, with TRBD2 identical over 7 bases. Germline CDR1 and CDR2: DFQATT and SNEGSKA (reference sequence). V shed 6 bases, J shed 7 bases, and the junction held 9 bases outside the gene matches. The CDR3 has 13 amino acids. The CDR3 loop reads CSALTSMGNEQFF. In DNA form, the CDR3 reads TGCAGTGCCCTGACTAGCATGGGGAATGAGCAGTTCTTC.

This clonotype occurred a few times. CDR3 in DNA: TGTGCCAGCAGCGCTGATACCGGGGAGCTGTTTTTT. It is translated as CASSADTGELFF. The chain combines TRBV11-3 with TRBJ2-2; D is unresolved. From germline, CDR1 is SGHNT and CDR2 YENEEA. V was clipped by 5 bases and J by 5 bases, with 6 bases between them. The CDR3 totals 12 residues.

This clonotype was counted many times. The chain links TRBV11-3 to TRBJ2-7; D is perhaps TRBD2 (6 bases). CDR3 length equals 15 residues. Trimming shortened V by 5 bases and J by 5 bases, and 19 bases separated the two germline ends. Per germline, CDR1 SGHNT and CDR2 YENEEA. CDR3 protein: CASSLNWGGQDEQYF. The CDR3 bases are TGTGCCAGCAGCCTCAACTGGGGAGGCCAGGACGAGCAGTACTTC.